Presented here are 8 T cell receptor beta chains from one specimen sequenced in a study of T cells in Graves' hyperthyroidism and ophthalmopathy. It was RNA transcripts that yielded the amplified TCR beta CDR3 regions. Carried out on the TCR CDR3, a first-round RT-PCR used the HTBI primer set. TCRdb fed the multiplex PCR reads into MiXCR, producing one record per CDR3 protein. The sample lists 250,000 to 300,000 distinct CDR3 sequences, roughly a fifth occurring once. Source material: blood. All receptors come from a man between 45 and 60 years old with Graves' ophthalmopathy.

The rearrangement uses TRBV19 and TRBJ2-7; no definite D call. V dropped 3 bases and J dropped 0 bases, with 15 bases sitting between them. The CDR3 has 16 amino acids. Germline V gene lookup returns CDR1 LNHDA and CDR2 SQIVND (reference sequence). The DNA for the CDR3 is TGTGCCAGTAGTATCCAGAGGAATTTGGGCTCCTACGAGCAGTACTTC. It yields the protein CASSIQRNLGSYEQYF.

This clonotype appeared a few times. The chain combines TRBV28 with TRBJ2-6; TRBD1 matches 9 bases. The CDR3 covers 18 residues. V trimming: 1 base; J trimming: 0 bases; junction bases outside the gene matches: 4. Per the germline V gene, CDR1 is MDHEN and CDR2 is SYDVKM. CDR3 region: CASSLSGTGSSGANVLTF. The CDR3 DNA reads as TGTGCCAGCAGTTTATCCGGGACAGGGAGCTCTGGGGCCAACGTCCTGACTTTC.

The chain combines TRBV6-1 with TRBJ1-3, with D hard to call. The germline V and J ends were trimmed by 7 bases and 4 bases, with 5 bases remaining between them. This CDR3 has 11 residues. The germline V gene has CDR1 MNHNS and CDR2 SASEGT. The CDR3 reads CASMGGNTIYF. The DNA for the CDR3 is TGTGCCAGCATGGGCGGAAACACCATATATTTT.

This clonotype appeared a few times. The rearrangement links TRBV24-1 to TRBJ2-3; D gene uncertain. Trimming took 5 bases from V and 3 from J, leaving 17 bases between them. Looked up from germline, CDR1 is KGHDR and CDR2 is SFDVKD. This CDR3 comprises 16 residues. The CDR3 spells CATSAQQGFSTDTQYF. For the CDR3, the DNA is TGTGCCACCAGTGCCCAACAAGGGTTCTCAACAGATACGCAGTATTTT.

The sample holds many counts of this clonotype. The chain couples TRBV5-8 to TRBJ2-6; D gene ambiguous. Germline assignment: CDR1 SGHTS and CDR2 YDEGEE. The CDR3 has 14 amino acids. Trimming took off 0 bases at V and 4 bases at J, with 5 bases between the two ends. CDR3 in DNA: TGTGCCAGCAGCTTGGGACCGGGGGCCAACGTCCTGACTTTC. This gives the protein CASSLGPGANVLTF.

The chain joins TRBV11-2 to TRBJ2-1; 8 nucleotides match TRBD2. V was pared by 3 bases and J by 2 bases, with 3 bases of the junction left unmatched. Germline-derived CDR1 and CDR2 are SGHAT and FQNNGV. The CDR3 consists of 15 residues. CDR3: CASSLISGTYNEQFF. The CDR3 bases are TGTGCCAGCAGCTTGATTAGCGGGACCTACAATGAGCAGTTCTTC. The full variable domain, completed using reference TRBV11-2 and TRBJ2-1, is EAGVAQSPRYKIIEKRQSVAFWCNPISGHATLYWYQQILGQGPKLLIQFQNNGVVDDSQLPKDRFSAERLKGVDSTLKIQPAKLEDSAVYLCASSLISGTYNEQFFGPGTRLTVL.

This clonotype has just a few counts. This chain connects TRBV28 to TRBJ2-2; D is undetermined. Trimming shortened V by 3 bases and J by 7 bases, and 6 bases separated the two germline ends. The germline V gene encodes CDR1 MDHEN and CDR2 SYDVKM. The CDR3 covers 12 residues. The CDR3 DNA follows: TGTGCCAGCAGTTTGGACGGCGGGGAGCTGTTTTTT. This encodes CASSLDGGELFF.

The gene calls are TRBV7-3 and TRBJ2-3, with 7 bases lining up with TRBD2. Germline CDR1 and CDR2: SGHTA and FQGTGA. This CDR3 comprises 21 residues. J was trimmed by 2 bases and V by 0 bases; bases with no gene match: 20. This chain's CDR3 is CASSLTGEWASGPGLTDTQYF. CDR3 nucleotide sequence: TGTGCCAGCAGCTTAACGGGGGAATGGGCTAGCGGACCCGGCCTCACAGATACGCAGTATTTT.